Each of the 18 T cell receptor beta chains below was sequenced from the same sample in a study of PD-1 blockade in classical Hodgkin lymphoma. Clones were sequenced by immunoSEQ multiplex PCR, and TCRdb holds only the in-frame ones, with some missing. Seen here are about 20,000 clones, approximately 84% observed once, and the top ten hold more than 5.5%. As for time point: cycle 4 day 1 (C4D1), after more than five weeks of nivolumab. Following autologous stem cell transplantation, relapse occurred in every patient, and exposure to brentuximab vedotin varied. Thawed PBMCs were the source of CD8+ T cells, obtained through magnetic negative selection. The material sequenced was CD8+ T cells from blood, taken before the fourth cycle of nivolumab. The origin of the receptors is a human donor with classical Hodgkin lymphoma.

The genes are TRBV30 and TRBJ2-2; D unclear. The V and J ends lost 0 bases and 6 bases respectively, with 8 bases between them. The germline V gene encodes CDR1 GTSNPN and CDR2 SVGIG (reference sequence). The CDR3 is made up of 13 amino acids. This chain's CDR3 is CAWSVVEPGELFF. CDR3 coding DNA: TGTGCCTGGAGTGTAGTGGAGCCCGGGGAGCTGTTTTTT. The full variable domain, its missing parts supplied by reference TRBV30 and TRBJ2-2, is SQTIHQWPATLVQPVGSPLSLECTVEGTSNPNLYWYRQAAGRGLQLLFYSVGIGQISSEVPQNLSASRPQDRQFILSSKKLLLSDSGFYLCAWSVVEPGELFFGEGSRLTVL.

The chain has TRBV4-3 and TRBJ2-5; 14 bases are shared with TRBD2. CDR3 size: 17 residues. The V segment lost 2 bases and the J segment 2 bases; nucleotides outside the gene matches: 4. Germline V gene lookup returns CDR1 LGHNA and CDR2 YSLEER. CDR3 sequence reads: CASSQYGTSGGQETQYF. The CDR3 DNA follows: TGCGCCAGCAGCCAATATGGGACTAGCGGGGGTCAAGAGACCCAGTACTTC.

This clone appeared a single time. The rearrangement uses TRBV27 and TRBJ1-5; D is unresolved. Germline CDR1 reads MNHEY; CDR2 reads SMNVEV (reference sequence). The CDR3 is 13 residues long. V gave up 4 bases and J gave up 3 bases, with 7 bases separating them. The CDR3 DNA is TGTGCCAGCAGTTGGCTCTTCAATCAGCCCCAGCATTTT. It encodes CASSWLFNQPQHF.

This clone is labeled medium-sized. This chain connects TRBV27 to TRBJ1-2, with D perhaps TRBD1 (5 bases). This CDR3 spans 15 amino acids. V dropped 0 bases and J dropped 0 bases, with 8 bases sitting between them. CDR1 and CDR2 from the germline V gene are MNHEY and SMNVEV (reference sequence). The CDR3 coding sequence is TGTGCCAGCAGTTTATCCTGGACAACTAACTATGGCTACACCTTC. This encodes CASSLSWTTNYGYTF.

This chain connects TRBV6-5 to TRBJ2-7; D ambiguous. This CDR3 contains 13 residues. The germline V gene has CDR1 MNHEY and CDR2 SVGAGI. V lost 5 bases and J lost 4, with 12 bases in between. The CDR3 DNA is TGTGCCAGCAGTCCACGAGTGGGTTACGAGCAGTACTTC. Amino acid sequence: CASSPRVGYEQYF.

V gene TRBV10-1 combines with J gene TRBJ1-2; D unclear. The V end lost 6 bases, the J end lost 0 bases, and 14 bases lay between the germline ends. The CDR3 has 15 residues. The germline V gene has CDR1 WNHNN and CDR2 SYGVQD (reference sequence). The CDR3 DNA reads TGCGCCAGCAGCCCCTCACCTGCACCTAACTATGGCTACACCTTC. Residues: CASSPSPAPNYGYTF.

The rearrangement joins TRBV6-1 to TRBJ2-7; D is possibly TRBD1 or TRBD2 (6 bases each). The CDR3 is made up of 15 amino acids. V was shortened by 1 base and J by 1 base, with 11 bases between the two germline ends. CDR1 is MNHNS, CDR2 SASEGT, per germline. The CDR3 region has the DNA TGTGCCAGCAGTGAAGGCCAGGGGACTTCCTACGAGCAGTACTTC. It is translated as CASSEGQGTSYEQYF.

The chain uses TRBV6-6 and TRBJ2-7; D not resolved. Per germline, CDR1 MNHNY and CDR2 SVGAGI (reference sequence). This CDR3 region has 13 residues. V was cut by 0 bases and J by 2 bases, with 5 bases left in between. CDR3 loop: CASSYSQAYEQYF. The CDR3 coding sequence is TGTGCCAGCAGTTACTCCCAGGCCTACGAGCAGTACTTC.

The chain couples TRBV9 to TRBJ2-4; no firm D call. Trimming took 3 bases from V and 8 from J, leaving 9 bases between them. The germline CDR1 and CDR2 sequences are SGDLS and YYNGEE. This CDR3 region has 12 residues. This CDR3 reads CASSGEGDIQYF. CDR3 DNA: TGTGCCAGCAGCGGAGAAGGAGACATTCAGTACTTC.

V usage is TRBV14 and J usage is TRBJ2-1; D is unclear. The CDR3 has 17 residues. Germline V gene data show CDR1 as SGHDN and CDR2 as FVKESK. Trimming stripped 0 bases from V and 6 bases from J, with 18 bases between. CDR3 protein: CASSQDGVGLRGNEQFF. The CDR3 nucleotides are TGTGCCAGCAGCCAAGATGGGGTAGGGCTGCGTGGCAATGAGCAGTTCTTC.

CDR3 sequence (DNA): TGCGCCAGCAGCTTGCCCTTTCGACGACAGGGGCTGCAAGAGACCCAGTACTTC. Encoded protein: CASSLPFRRQGLQETQYF. V is TRBV5-1 and J is TRBJ2-5; 8 bases line up with TRBD1. CDR1 is SGHRS, CDR2 YFSETQ, per germline. The CDR3 is 18 residues long. Germline trimming cut 1 base from V and 2 bases from J; bases unmatched to any gene: 13.

The genes are TRBV6-1 and TRBJ1-2, with D perhaps matching TRBD1 (6 bases). Between the trimmed V and J ends, which lost 3 bases and 2 bases, there was a span of 7 bases. The CDR3 loop spans 13 amino acids. From germline, CDR1 is MNHNS and CDR2 SASEGT. The CDR3: CASSEDSNYGYTF. The CDR3 DNA reads as TGTGCCAGCAGTGAGGACAGCAACTATGGCTACACCTTC.

V and J are TRBV4-2 and TRBJ2-1; weak D call: TRBD1 (6 bases). Germline loops: CDR1 LGHNA, CDR2 YNFKEQ. This CDR3 is built from 15 residues. Trimming removed 4 bases at V and 3 bases at J, with 13 bases between. The CDR3 loop is CASSLFRDIYNEQFF. The CDR3, as DNA: TGTGCCAGCAGCCTCTTCCGGGACATCTACAATGAGCAGTTCTTC.

This clone turned up a few times. V gene TRBV5-4 combines with J gene TRBJ2-5; 11 bases are shared with TRBD2. The germline CDR1 and CDR2 sequences are SGHNT and YYREEE (reference sequence). V was pared by 4 bases and J by 3 bases, with 11 bases of the junction left unmatched. This CDR3 has 17 amino acids. CDR3 region: CASSPLASGGPKETQYF. The CDR3 DNA follows: TGTGCCAGCAGCCCTCTCGCTAGCGGGGGGCCGAAAGAGACCCAGTACTTC.

This chain uses TRBV7-2 with TRBJ2-5; tentatively, D is TRBD2 (6 bases). Trimming stripped 1 base from V and 7 bases from J, with 22 bases between. Germline V gene data show CDR1 as SGHTA and CDR2 as FQGNSA. The CDR3 contains 17 residues. The CDR3 DNA reads as TGTGCCAGCAGCTTAGGGGGCGGGGCGAGGCGGGGCGGGACCCAGTACTTC. Translating gives CASSLGGGARRGGTQYF.

The CDR3 loop is CASSFRGSGSEAFF. CDR3 nucleotides: TGTGCCAGCAGTTTTAGGGGCTCGGGGTCTGAAGCTTTCTTT. V and J are TRBV27 and TRBJ1-1; maybe TRBD1 (5 bases). Trimming stripped 3 bases from V and 6 bases from J, with 14 bases between. CDR3 size: 14 residues. Per the germline V gene, CDR1 is MNHEY and CDR2 is SMNVEV (reference sequence).

This sequence joins TRBV19 and TRBJ1-5, with a possible D match to TRBD1 (5 bases). The germline V gene encodes CDR1 LNHDA and CDR2 SQIVND (reference sequence). V was pared by 6 bases and J by 5 bases, with 17 bases between. The CDR3 contains 15 residues. CDR3 bases: TGTGCCAGTAGGATAATTCGGGACGGTGATCAGCCCCAGCATTTT. It yields the protein CASRIIRDGDQPQHF. Looking up the rest from reference TRBV19 and TRBJ1-5 gives the full variable domain: DGGITQSPKYLFRKEGQNVTLSCEQNLNHDAMYWYRQDPGQGLRLIYYSQIVNDFQKGDIAEGYSVSREKKESFPLTVTSAQKNPTAFYLCASRIIRDGDQPQHFGDGTRLSIL.

This chain joins TRBV6-5 and TRBJ2-3; no clear D. Germline V lookup: CDR1 MNHEY, CDR2 SVGAGI. Trimming removed 3 bases from V and 2 bases from J, with 9 bases in between. The CDR3 loop spans 14 amino acids. The CDR3 DNA is TGTGCCAGCAGTTATGCCAGCTCCACAGATACGCAGTATTTT. It yields the protein CASSYASSTDTQYF.